This T cell receptor (beta chain) was identified in a study of blood T cell repertoires in COVID-19. In the study's own analysis: Cell counts per sample came from amplifying reference gene primers. Assay: immunoSEQ multiplex PCR; the TCRdb copy retains only in-frame clones and omits some. V and J calls and clone size come straight from that table; D and trimming were deduced from the DNA. In the table there are approximately 40,000 clones, about 88% of which are singletons. Germline V gives CDR1 SGHDT, CDR2 YYEEEE. V lost 3 bases to trimming and J lost 4 bases; unmatched junction nucleotides: 6. The CDR3 consists of 14 residues. The count of this clone is one.

The chain combines TRBV5-6 with TRBJ2-7; 8 nucleotides match TRBD1. Sequencing used peripheral blood. This sequence originates from a man over 45 in a cohort sampled during active COVID-19. Written as DNA, the CDR3 is TGTGCCAGCAGCTCTCAGGGGGCGGCTTACGAGCAGTACTTC. This translates into CASSSQGAAYEQYF.